This passage covers 30 T cell receptor beta chains from one sample sequenced in a study of response to subunit inactivated influenza vaccine. Via MiXCR, TCRdb re-called the RT-PCR reads, giving one row per CDR3 protein. The profile shows roughly 570,000 distinct CDR3 sequences, under 15% of them singletons. The specimen comprised PBMCs from blood, sampled more than 35 days after vaccination. These receptor sequences come from a man aged 50-60 years who received an inactivated influenza vaccine.

On this clonotype: Compared with germline, one end of the junction differs, possibly owing to a read error. V usage is TRBV5-1 and J usage is TRBJ1-4, with D possibly matching TRBD1 (5 bases). CDR1 is SGHRS and CDR2 is YFSETQ in the germline V gene. The CDR3 totals 15 residues. This CDR3 is CASSSQGSAKEKLFF. CDR3 in DNA: TGCGCCAGCAGCTCCCAGGGTTCGGCTAAGGAAAAACTGTTTTTT.

In this sample, this clonotype turned up many times. The chain employs TRBV5-4 and TRBJ1-1; the D is unclear. Germline V CDR1 and CDR2: SGHNT, YYREEE (reference sequence). The CDR3 has 15 amino acids. With 0 bases removed from V and 6 bases from J, the gap between germline ends came to 15 bases. This CDR3 reads CASSLAVTGGAEAFF. CDR3 in DNA: TGTGCCAGCAGCTTGGCCGTGACGGGCGGGGCTGAAGCTTTCTTT.

This clonotype has at least ten counts. The chain combines TRBV29-1 with TRBJ2-3; tentatively, D is TRBD1 (6 bases). The germline gives CDR1 SQVTM, CDR2 ANQGSEA. The V end was cut by 1 base, the J end by 0 bases, with 8 bases between. This CDR3 contains 14 residues. CDR3 loop: CSVEGTASTDTQYF. For the CDR3, the DNA is TGCAGCGTTGAAGGGACAGCCAGCACAGATACGCAGTATTTT.

This clonotype showed up just a few times. V is TRBV7-6 and J is TRBJ2-7, with 8 bases matching TRBD1. CDR1 and CDR2 from the germline V gene are SGHVS and FNYEAQ. The CDR3 spans 13 residues. The ends lost 5 bases at V and 3 bases at J; junction bases unmatched: 3. The CDR3 DNA is TGTGCCAGCAGCGCAGGGGGCAACTACGAGCAGTACTTC. Residues: CASSAGGNYEQYF.

The chain employs TRBV2 and TRBJ2-1; D gene ambiguous. CDR1 SNHLY and CDR2 FYNNEI come from the germline V gene. V was pared by 8 bases and J by 5 bases, with 13 bases between. The CDR3 loop spans 13 amino acids. The chain's CDR3 is CASAVFSDNEQFF. DNA for the CDR3: TGTGCCAGCGCAGTGTTTTCGGACAATGAGCAGTTCTTC.

The chain uses TRBV27 and TRBJ2-1; TRBD2 aligns across 9 bases. This CDR3 contains 18 residues. V was clipped by 1 base and J by 7 bases; unmatched bases: 14. The V gene's germline CDR1 is MNHEY and CDR2 SMNVEV (reference sequence). The CDR3 region has the DNA TGTGCCAGCAGTTTATTTGGGACTAGCATTTTGGCTACGAATGAGCAGTTCTTC. This sequence encodes CASSLFGTSILATNEQFF.

A remark on this clonotype: One junction end disagrees with the germline gene, perhaps due to a read error. This sequence joins TRBV20-1 and TRBJ2-3; the match to TRBD2 covers 8 bases. Germline assignment: CDR1 DFQATT and CDR2 SNEGSKA (reference sequence). The length of the CDR3 is 16 residues. The CDR3 sequence: CCARSGLAQQRDTQYF. The CDR3 coding sequence is TGCTGTGCTAGATCCGGACTAGCACAACAGCGGGATACGCAGTATTTT.

This clonotype was seen ten or more times. This sequence joins TRBV6-6 and TRBJ1-2, with D perhaps TRBD1 (6 bases). CDR3 length: 12 residues. Trimming took 7 bases from V and 5 from J, leaving 11 bases between them. Germline CDR1 reads MNHNY; CDR2 reads SVGAGI (reference sequence). Here the CDR3 DNA reads TGTGCCAGCAATCCAGGGGTTTATGGCTACACCTTC. This gives the protein CASNPGVYGYTF.

There are a few counts of this clonotype. V usage is TRBV9 and J usage is TRBJ2-2; 10 bases align to TRBD1. The CDR3 has 19 residues. V dropped 4 bases and J dropped 6; count of bases not matched to a gene: 18. Germline values: CDR1 SGDLS, CDR2 YYNGEE. This chain's CDR3 is CASSNPALGQGRVAGELFF. The DNA for the CDR3 is TGTGCCAGCAGCAACCCTGCCCTGGGACAGGGGAGGGTGGCCGGGGAGCTGTTTTTT.

This clonotype turned up a few times. The V and J genes are TRBV4-3 and TRBJ2-3; TRBD2 is a possible D gene (5 bases). Germline-derived CDR1 and CDR2 are LGHNA and YSLEER. The CDR3 runs 12 residues. V was trimmed by 0 bases and J by 14 bases, leaving 12 bases between them. CDR3 sequence: CASSQDMEVMYF. CDR3 DNA sequence: TGCGCCAGCAGCCAAGATATGGAGGTGATGTATTTT.

To note about this clonotype: A read error may be the cause here, since a much bigger clone is one base away. The chain recombines TRBV29-1 with TRBJ2-1; the match to TRBD2 covers 9 bases. The CDR3 has 13 amino acids. The junction had 7 bases not matched to a gene; V was cut back by 8 bases and J by 5 bases. The germline CDR1 and CDR2 sequences are SQVTM and ANQGSEA. In nucleotides, the CDR3 is TGCAGCTCAAGACTAGCGGAAGACAATGAGCAGTTCTTC. Its protein is CSSRLAEDNEQFF.

This rearrangement joins TRBV20-1 to TRBJ2-7; 7 bases are shared with TRBD1. Looked up from germline, CDR1 is DFQATT and CDR2 is SNEGSKA (reference sequence). The CDR3 consists of 13 residues. The V gene end was trimmed by 0 bases and the J gene end by 5 bases; junction bases not matched to a gene: 4. The CDR3 DNA follows: TGCAGTGCTAGAGAACAGGGGTTCCACGAGCAGTACTTC. Residues: CSAREQGFHEQYF.

This clonotype occurred a few times. The chain carries TRBV11-2 and TRBJ2-5; D is perhaps TRBD1 or TRBD2 (5 bases each). The CDR3 extends over 18 amino acids. Trimming stripped 3 bases from V and 5 bases from J, with 25 bases between. Germline CDR1 and CDR2: SGHAT and FQNNGV. CDR3 nucleotides: TGTGCCAGCAGCTTCGGTCTAGCTCTCGGGACCGGGTGGGAGACCCAGTACTTC. Residues: CASSFGLALGTGWETQYF. Full variable domain (missing parts from reference TRBV11-2 and TRBJ2-5): EAGVAQSPRYKIIEKRQSVAFWCNPISGHATLYWYQQILGQGPKLLIQFQNNGVVDDSQLPKDRFSAERLKGVDSTLKIQPAKLEDSAVYLCASSFGLALGTGWETQYFGPGTRLLVL.

J is TRBJ1-6 and V is TRBV7-8; TRBD1 matches at 9 bases. CDR1 and CDR2 (germline): SGHVS, FQNEAQ. V was pared by 3 bases and J by 6 bases, with 3 bases of the junction left unmatched. The CDR3 totals 15 residues. CDR3: CASSFDRGGNSPLHF. In DNA form, the CDR3 reads TGTGCCAGCAGCTTTGACAGGGGGGGTAATTCACCCCTCCACTTT. Based on the CDR3 plus reference TRBV7-8 and TRBJ1-6, the full variable domain is GAGVSQSPRYKVAKRGQDVALRCDPISGHVSLFWYQQALGQGPEFLTYFQNEAQLDKSGLPSDRFFAERPEGSVSTLKIQRTQQEDSAVYLCASSFDRGGNSPLHFGNGTRLTVT.

There are a few counts of this clonotype. V is TRBV4-1 and J is TRBJ1-2; 7 bases are a match to TRBD1. Germline CDR1 reads MGHRA; CDR2 reads YSYEKL. The J segment lost 6 bases and the V segment lost 4 bases, leaving 8 bases of the junction unmatched. The CDR3 consists of 14 residues. DNA for the CDR3: TGCGCCAGCAGCCCCGACAGGGTTCTCCATGGCTACACCTTC. Its protein product is CASSPDRVLHGYTF.

This chain joins TRBV18 and TRBJ2-7; 7 nucleotides match TRBD1. The germline gives CDR1 KGHSH, CDR2 LQKENI. The CDR3 covers 14 residues. J was trimmed by 3 bases and V by 5 bases; bases with no gene match: 7. CDR3 sequence: CASSSWDSFYEQYF. The CDR3 bases are TGTGCCAGCTCATCGTGGGACAGTTTCTACGAGCAGTACTTC.

The sample holds a few counts of this clonotype. The chain joins TRBV5-5 to TRBJ2-5, with D hard to call. Trimming pared 4 bases from V and 2 bases from J, leaving 15 bases between. Germline CDR1 is SGHKS and CDR2 is YYEKEE (reference sequence). CDR3 length: 15 amino acids. The CDR3 loop reads CASSLLDGTQETQYF. CDR3 coding DNA: TGTGCCAGCAGCCTCTTAGACGGAACACAAGAGACCCAGTACTTC.

This rearrangement joins TRBV5-8 to TRBJ2-1; D not resolved. CDR3 size: 11 residues. V was clipped by 2 bases and J by 9 bases, with 6 bases between them. Germline-derived CDR1 and CDR2 are SGHTS and YDEGEE. The CDR3 bases are TGTGCCAGCAGCTTTAGGGTTGAGCAGTTCTTC. Amino acid sequence: CASSFRVEQFF. Supplemented by reference TRBV5-8 and TRBJ2-1, the full variable domain reads EAGVTQSPTHLIKTRGQQATLRCSPISGHTSVYWYQQALGLGLQFLLWYDEGEERNRGNFPPRFSGRQFPNYSSELNVNALELEDSALYLCASSFRVEQFFGPGTRLTVL.

This clonotype was seen more than once but under ten times. Just one base apart from a much larger clone, this may be a read error. V usage is TRBV6-2 or TRBV6-3 and J usage is TRBJ2-7, with unresolved D. This CDR3 contains 11 residues. Per germline, CDR1 MNHEY and CDR2 SVGEGT. V shed 7 bases and J shed 0 bases, with 4 bases lying between them. CDR3 sequence reads: CASTDSYEQYF. CDR3 DNA sequence: TGTGCCAGCACCGACTCCTACGAGCAGTACTTC.

V usage is TRBV4-3 and J usage is TRBJ2-1, with D possibly being TRBD1 (6 bases). The CDR3 has 16 amino acids. Trimming stripped 4 bases from V and 6 bases from J, with 19 bases between. Germline CDR1 LGHNA, CDR2 YSLEER. The CDR3 DNA sequence: TGCGCCAGCAGCCGGGAGTTAGGGGGAGCTAGCAATGAGCAGTTCTTC. Its protein product is CASSRELGGASNEQFF.

This clonotype was seen a handful of times. The V call is TRBV20-1, the J call TRBJ2-1; no definite D call. V dropped 3 bases and J dropped 2 bases, with 17 bases sitting between them. Per the germline V gene, CDR1 is DFQATT and CDR2 is SNEGSKA (reference sequence). The CDR3 consists of 16 residues. CDR3 sequence: CSARLVFEATYNEQFF. The CDR3 DNA is TGCAGTGCTAGGTTAGTCTTCGAGGCTACCTACAATGAGCAGTTCTTC.

V usage is TRBV3-1 and J usage is TRBJ2-1; 10 bases agree with TRBD2. The germline CDR1 and CDR2 sequences are LGHDT and YNNKEL (reference sequence). V was pared by 3 bases and J by 4 bases, with 9 bases of the junction left unmatched. The CDR3 extends over 17 amino acids. CDR3 sequence reads: CASSHGTSDKTYNEQFF. The DNA of the CDR3 is TGTGCCAGCAGCCACGGGACTAGCGATAAAACTTACAATGAGCAGTTCTTC.

This clonotype was detected only a few times. The chain couples TRBV5-5 to TRBJ2-1; D is tentatively TRBD1 or TRBD2 (5 bases each). The CDR3 extends over 14 amino acids. Germline CDR1 and CDR2: SGHKS and YYEKEE (reference sequence). V was clipped by 1 base and J by 7 bases, with 12 bases between them. For the CDR3, the DNA is TGTGCCAGCAGCTTGTCTGGGGGAGTTAATGAGCAGTTCTTC. Residues: CASSLSGGVNEQFF. The complete variable domain, with remaining parts taken from reference TRBV5-5 and TRBJ2-1, reads DAGVTQSPTHLIKTRGQQVTLRCSPISGHKSVSWYQQVLGQGPQFIFQYYEKEERGRGNFPDRFSARQFPNYSSELNVNALLLGDSALYLCASSLSGGVNEQFFGPGTRLTVL.

The genes are TRBV28 and TRBJ2-1; the match to TRBD2 covers 8 bases. The CDR3 has 15 amino acids. Per the germline V gene, CDR1 is MDHEN and CDR2 is SYDVKM. The junction had 3 bases not matched to a gene; V was cut back by 5 bases and J by 0 bases. The CDR3 nucleotides are TGTGCCAGCAGTGTAGCGGGGCACTCCTACAATGAGCAGTTCTTC. Translating gives CASSVAGHSYNEQFF.

This clonotype was picked up a small number of times. The chain carries TRBV2 and TRBJ2-7; no clear D gene. Trimming took 4 bases from V and 3 from J, leaving 10 bases between them. There are 13 residues in the CDR3. Germline lookup yields CDR1 SNHLY and CDR2 FYNNEI. The CDR3 region has the DNA TGTGCCAGCAGTGTTGGCGGTTTCTACGAGCAGTACTTC. Translating it yields CASSVGGFYEQYF. Full variable domain (outside the CDR3, taken from reference TRBV2 and TRBJ2-7): EPEVTQTPSHQVTQMGQEVILRCVPISNHLYFYWYRQILGQKVEFLVSFYNNEISEKSEIFDDQFSVERPDGSNFTLKIRSTKLEDSAMYFCASSVGGFYEQYFGPGTRLTVT.

The chain employs TRBV7-2 and TRBJ1-2; 9 bases align to TRBD1. Germline V gene data show CDR1 as SGHTA and CDR2 as FQGNSA. The CDR3 totals 16 residues. V gave up 0 bases and J gave up 7 bases; unmatched junction bases: 9. The CDR3 loop is CASSLAVGQGFGGYTF. CDR3 nucleotides: TGTGCCAGCAGCTTAGCCGTGGGACAGGGTTTCGGTGGCTACACCTTC.

This rearrangement joins TRBV20-1 to TRBJ1-4, with a tentative D call TRBD1 (6 bases). Germline V CDR1 and CDR2: DFQATT, SNEGSKA (reference sequence). Trimming took off 6 bases at V and 7 bases at J, with 15 bases between the two ends. There are 13 residues in the CDR3. The CDR3 loop reads CSAEQGGAEKLFF. In DNA form, the CDR3 reads TGCAGTGCAGAACAGGGAGGAGCTGAAAAACTGTTTTTT.

This clonotype came up many times. CDR3 loop: CASSQEGTVQINYGYTF. As DNA, the CDR3 is TGCGCCAGCAGCCAAGAGGGGACAGTCCAGATCAACTATGGCTACACCTTC. The chain joins TRBV4-3 to TRBJ1-2; 7 bases fit TRBD1. This CDR3 contains 17 residues. CDR1 LGHNA and CDR2 YSLEER come from the germline V gene. Germline trimming cut 0 bases from V and 2 bases from J; bases unmatched to any gene: 9.

This clonotype was observed a few times. The V call is TRBV12-3 or TRBV12-4, the J call TRBJ2-7; tentatively, D is TRBD1 (6 bases). The V and J ends lost 5 bases and 0 bases respectively, with 11 bases between them. The CDR3 spans 14 residues. In nucleotides, the CDR3 is TGTGCCAGCAGTACAGGACAGTACTCCTACGAGCAGTACTTC. Residues: CASSTGQYSYEQYF.

The gene calls are TRBV7-6 and TRBJ2-7, with D perhaps matching TRBD2 (6 bases). The CDR3 extends over 15 amino acids. The V gene lost 2 bases and the J gene lost 3 bases, with 14 bases spanning the gap. Germline CDR1 and CDR2: SGHVS and FNYEAQ. The CDR3 DNA follows: TGTGCCAGCAGCTTATCCGGGAGTACGAGCTACGAGCAGTACTTC. Encoded protein: CASSLSGSTSYEQYF.